What follows are 12 T cell receptor beta chains derived from one specimen sequenced in a study of CD8+CD57+ T cells in acquired aplastic anemia. The sequenced patients had an expansion of CD8+CD57+ cells seen by flow cytometry. TCR beta VDJ and CDR3 profiles were obtained from a genomic DNA template. One entry per CDR3 protein results from TCRdb running MiXCR on the reads. Of around 160,000 distinct CDR3 sequences listed, less than 60% are singletons. The sample was sorted CD4+, CD8+, or CD8+CD57+ T cells (not recorded which) from PBMCs. All receptors come from a human donor with aplastic anemia.

The chain couples TRBV6-2 or TRBV6-3 to TRBJ2-1, with D unresolved. Germline assignment: CDR1 MNHEY and CDR2 SVGEGT. There are 17 residues in the CDR3. V was trimmed by 2 bases and J by 2 bases, leaving 16 bases between them. CDR3 nucleotides: TGTGCCAGCAGTTACGGTTTCGGCAAGAGCGCCTACAATGAGCAGTTCTTC. Translated: CASSYGFGKSAYNEQFF.

There are a few counts of this clonotype. The gene calls are TRBV19 and TRBJ1-2; TRBD1 matches 7 bases. Germline V CDR1 and CDR2: LNHDA, SQIVND (reference sequence). The CDR3 spans 15 residues. J was trimmed by 4 bases and V by 5 bases; bases with no gene match: 10. The CDR3 DNA reads as TGTGCCAGTAGTCCGAGGGCCCGACAGGGCTATGGCTACACCTTC. It specifies CASSPRARQGYGYTF.

The chain joins TRBV7-2 to TRBJ2-3, with D uncertain. Germline V lookup: CDR1 SGHTA, CDR2 FQGNSA. CDR3 length: 12 amino acids. V gave up 5 bases and J gave up 14 bases, with 17 bases separating them. The CDR3 is CASSVLGFRWYF. The CDR3 DNA follows: TGTGCCAGCAGCGTCCTCGGGTTCAGGTGGTATTTT.

This chain links TRBV29-1 with TRBJ2-3, with a possible D match to TRBD1 (5 bases). The V gene's germline CDR1 is SQVTM and CDR2 ANQGSEA. V lost 8 bases and J 1 base, leaving 13 bases between the germline ends. The CDR3 has 13 residues. As DNA, the CDR3 is TGCAGCACTGGGGCCTCCCGCACAGATACGCAGTATTTT. Its translation: CSTGASRTDTQYF.

This clonotype was detected ten times or more. This chain links TRBV7-9 with TRBJ2-3; D is undetermined. Trimming removed 7 bases at V and 6 bases at J, with 17 bases between. The CDR3 loop spans 14 amino acids. Germline CDR1 SEHNR, CDR2 FQNEAQ (reference sequence). CDR3 sequence: CASTRTSVRDTQYF. For the CDR3, the DNA is TGTGCCAGCACCAGGACGTCCGTCAGGGATACGCAGTATTTT.

A word on this clonotype: A much more abundant neighbour one base away suggests this may be a read error. The rearrangement joins TRBV10-3 to TRBJ2-7; no firm D call. Germline V gene data show CDR1 as ENHRY and CDR2 as SYGVKD. Between the trimmed V and J ends, which lost 1 base and 7 bases, there was a span of 8 bases. The CDR3 consists of 12 residues. CDR3 loop: CAISELEREQYF. Here the CDR3 DNA reads TGTGCCATCAGTGAGTTGGAGCGAGAGCAGTACTTC.

This rearrangement joins TRBV20-1 to TRBJ1-1; D is unclear. Trimming took 6 bases from V and 4 from J, leaving 15 bases between them. The CDR3 is 13 residues long. Germline CDR1 reads DFQATT; CDR2 reads SNEGSKA (reference sequence). The CDR3 DNA sequence: TGCAGTGCGTTGGGCGGGGAGGGCACTGAAGCTTTCTTT. It yields the protein CSALGGEGTEAFF.

This clonotype was detected a few times. The chain's CDR3 is CASSLTGSGSGYTF. Here the CDR3 DNA reads TGTGCCAGCAGCCTGACAGGGTCAGGCAGTGGCTACACCTTC. V is TRBV27 and J is TRBJ1-2; TRBD1 agrees at 7 bases. The germline V gene has CDR1 MNHEY and CDR2 SMNVEV (reference sequence). The CDR3 has 14 amino acids. With 6 bases clipped from V and 7 bases from J, the junction kept 11 bases outside the gene matches.

The chain is built from TRBV14 and TRBJ2-7; no reliable D call. The CDR3 is 8 residues long. The V end was cut by 8 bases, the J end by 6 bases, with 2 bases between. The V gene's germline CDR1 is SGHDN and CDR2 FVKESK. In DNA form, the CDR3 reads TGTGCCAGCCTCGAGCAGTACTTC. This sequence encodes CASLEQYF.

This clonotype was observed many times. Written as DNA, the CDR3 is TGTGCCAGCAGCTTAGTAGCGGGAGGAAGCGAGCAGTACTTC. Its translation is CASSLVAGGSEQYF. The chain has TRBV11-2 and TRBJ2-7; 10 nucleotides agree with TRBD2. Germline CDR1 SGHAT, CDR2 FQNNGV. The V and J ends lost 1 base and 6 bases, in that order; junction bases with no gene match: 3. The CDR3 has 14 residues.

The chain employs TRBV2 and TRBJ2-5; no clear D gene. This CDR3 has 15 amino acids. V was cut by 6 bases and J by 1 base, with 15 bases left in between. Per the germline V gene, CDR1 is SNHLY and CDR2 is FYNNEI. CDR3 loop: CASRLTVGVQETQYF. The CDR3 coding sequence is TGTGCCAGCAGGCTTACAGTAGGAGTCCAAGAGACCCAGTACTTC.

This clonotype was detected many times. The chain joins TRBV11-2 to TRBJ2-2; weak D call: TRBD2 (6 bases). CDR1 and CDR2 (germline): SGHAT, FQNNGV. The CDR3 loop spans 16 amino acids. Trimming left V 2 bases short and J 0 bases short, with 10 bases between. This CDR3 reads CASSLFSGPNTGELFF. CDR3 coding DNA: TGTGCCAGCAGCTTATTTAGCGGCCCGAACACCGGGGAGCTGTTTTTT.